This TCR beta chain was identified during a study of control samples from healthy donors and cancer patients. Here immunoSEQ multiplex PCR was the method, and the copy in TCRdb shows in-frame clones only, minus some. The sample holds some 130,000 clones, roughly 90% seen once. Per the germline V gene, CDR1 is GTSNPN and CDR2 is SVGIG (reference sequence). V was shortened by 0 bases and J by 3 bases, with 11 bases between the two germline ends. This CDR3 region has 14 residues. V is TRBV30 and J is TRBJ1-2; possibly TRBD1 for D (6 bases). The receptor was isolated from a man aged 18 to 29 in good health. Sample: blood. The CDR3 DNA follows: TGTGCCTGGAGTGTATCAGGGGACCACTATGGCTACACCTTC. Amino acids: CAWSVSGDHYGYTF.